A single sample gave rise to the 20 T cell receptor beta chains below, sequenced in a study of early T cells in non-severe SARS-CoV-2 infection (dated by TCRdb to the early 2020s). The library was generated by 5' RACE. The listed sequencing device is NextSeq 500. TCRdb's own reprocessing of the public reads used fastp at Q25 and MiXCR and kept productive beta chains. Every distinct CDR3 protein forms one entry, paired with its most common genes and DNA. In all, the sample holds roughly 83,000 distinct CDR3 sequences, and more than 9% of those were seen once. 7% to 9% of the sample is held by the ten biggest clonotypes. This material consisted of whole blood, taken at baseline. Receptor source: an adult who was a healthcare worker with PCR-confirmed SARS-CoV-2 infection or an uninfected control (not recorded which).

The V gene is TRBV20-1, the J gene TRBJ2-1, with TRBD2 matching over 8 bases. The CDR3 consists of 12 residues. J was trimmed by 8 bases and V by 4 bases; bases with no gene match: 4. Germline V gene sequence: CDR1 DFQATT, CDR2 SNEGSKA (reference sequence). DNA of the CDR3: TGCAGTGCTAAGGGACTAGTCGATGAGCAGTTCTTC. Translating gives CSAKGLVDEQFF.

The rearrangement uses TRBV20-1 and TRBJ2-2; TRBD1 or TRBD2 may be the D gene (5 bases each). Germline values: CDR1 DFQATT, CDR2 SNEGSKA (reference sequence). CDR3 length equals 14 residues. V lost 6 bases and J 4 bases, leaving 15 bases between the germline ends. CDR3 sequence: CSARHGGSTGELFF. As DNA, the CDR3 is TGCAGTGCCAGACATGGGGGAAGCACCGGGGAGCTGTTTTTT.

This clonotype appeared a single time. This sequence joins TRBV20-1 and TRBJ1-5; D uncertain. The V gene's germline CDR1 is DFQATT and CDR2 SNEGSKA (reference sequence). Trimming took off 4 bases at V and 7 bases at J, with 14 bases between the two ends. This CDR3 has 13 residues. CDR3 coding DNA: TGCAGTGCTACACTCGAGGAGTACCAGCCCCAGCATTTT. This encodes CSATLEEYQPQHF.

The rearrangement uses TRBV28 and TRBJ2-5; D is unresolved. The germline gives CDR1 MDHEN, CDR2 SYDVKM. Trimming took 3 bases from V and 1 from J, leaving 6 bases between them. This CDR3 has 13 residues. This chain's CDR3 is CASSLSSQETQYF. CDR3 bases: TGTGCCAGCAGTTTGTCAAGCCAAGAGACCCAGTACTTC.

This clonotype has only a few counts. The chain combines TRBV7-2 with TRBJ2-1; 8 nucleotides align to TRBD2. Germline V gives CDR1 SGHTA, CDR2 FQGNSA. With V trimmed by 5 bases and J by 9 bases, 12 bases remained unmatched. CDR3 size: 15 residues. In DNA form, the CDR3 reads TGTGCCAGCAGCCCAGGCGTGCGGGAGGCCGGTGAGCAGTTCTTC. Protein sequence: CASSPGVREAGEQFF. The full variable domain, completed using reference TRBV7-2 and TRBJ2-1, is GAGVSQSPSNKVTEKGKDVELRCDPISGHTALYWYRQSLGQGLEFLIYFQGNSAPDKSGLPSDRFSAERTGGSVSTLTIQRTQQEDSAVYLCASSPGVREAGEQFFGPGTRLTVL.

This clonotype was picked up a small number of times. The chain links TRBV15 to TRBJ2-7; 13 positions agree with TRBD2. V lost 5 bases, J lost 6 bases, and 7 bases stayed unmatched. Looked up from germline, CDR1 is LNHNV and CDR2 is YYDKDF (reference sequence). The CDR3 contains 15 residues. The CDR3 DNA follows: TGTGCCACCAGCGTCGGACTAGCGGGAGCTGGCGAGCAGTACTTC. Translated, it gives CATSVGLAGAGEQYF.

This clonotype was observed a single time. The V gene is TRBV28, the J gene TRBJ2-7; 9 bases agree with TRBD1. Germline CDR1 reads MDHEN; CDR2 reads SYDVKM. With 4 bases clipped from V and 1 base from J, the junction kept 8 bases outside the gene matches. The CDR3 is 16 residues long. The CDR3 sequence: CASSSKDRGRSYEQYF. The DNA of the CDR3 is TGTGCCAGCAGTTCCAAGGACAGGGGTAGATCCTACGAGCAGTACTTC.

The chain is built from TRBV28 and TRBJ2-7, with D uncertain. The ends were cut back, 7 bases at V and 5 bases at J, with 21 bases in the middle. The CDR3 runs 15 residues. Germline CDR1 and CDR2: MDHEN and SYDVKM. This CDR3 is CASTNVKGSPHEQYF. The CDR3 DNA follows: TGTGCCAGCACCAACGTCAAGGGATCTCCCCACGAGCAGTACTTC.

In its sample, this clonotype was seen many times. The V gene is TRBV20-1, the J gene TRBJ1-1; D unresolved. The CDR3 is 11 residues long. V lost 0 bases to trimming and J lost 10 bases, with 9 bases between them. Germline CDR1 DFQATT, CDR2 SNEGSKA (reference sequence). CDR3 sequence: CSAREGIVAFF. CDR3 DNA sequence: TGCAGTGCTAGAGAAGGGATTGTAGCTTTCTTT.

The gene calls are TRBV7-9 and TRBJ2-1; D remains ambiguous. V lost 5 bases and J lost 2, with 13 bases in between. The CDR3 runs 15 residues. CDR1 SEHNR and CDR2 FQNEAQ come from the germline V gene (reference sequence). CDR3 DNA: TGTGCCAGCAGCCCCTACCAGGCACCCTACAATGAGCAGTTCTTC. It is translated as CASSPYQAPYNEQFF. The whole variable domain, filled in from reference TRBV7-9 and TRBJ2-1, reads DTGVSQNPRHKITKRGQNVTFRCDPISEHNRLYWYRQTLGQGPEFLTYFQNEAQLEKSRLLSDRFSAERPKGSFSTLEIQRTEQGDSAMYLCASSPYQAPYNEQFFGPGTRLTVL.

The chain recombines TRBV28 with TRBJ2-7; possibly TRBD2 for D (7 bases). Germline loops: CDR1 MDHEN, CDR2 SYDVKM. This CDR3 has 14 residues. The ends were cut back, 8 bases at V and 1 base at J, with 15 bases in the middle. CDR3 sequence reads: CASEGRGVSYEQYF. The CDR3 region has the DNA TGTGCCAGCGAAGGGAGGGGGGTTTCCTACGAGCAGTACTTC.

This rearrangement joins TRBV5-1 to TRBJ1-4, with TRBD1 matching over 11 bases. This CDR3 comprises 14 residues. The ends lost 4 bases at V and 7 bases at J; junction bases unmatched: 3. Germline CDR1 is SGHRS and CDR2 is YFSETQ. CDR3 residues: CASSGGQGAEKLFF. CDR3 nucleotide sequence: TGCGCCAGCAGCGGAGGACAGGGGGCTGAAAAACTGTTTTTT. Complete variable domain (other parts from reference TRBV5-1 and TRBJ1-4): KAGVTQTPRYLIKTRGQQVTLSCSPISGHRSVSWYQQTPGQGLQFLFEYFSETQRNKGNFPGRFSGRQFSNSRSEMNVSTLELGDSALYLCASSGGQGAEKLFFGSGTQLSVL.

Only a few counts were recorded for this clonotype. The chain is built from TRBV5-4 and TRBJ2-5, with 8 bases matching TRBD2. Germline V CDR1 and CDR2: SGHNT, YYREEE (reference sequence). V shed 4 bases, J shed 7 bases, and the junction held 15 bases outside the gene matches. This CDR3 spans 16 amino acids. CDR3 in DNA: TGTGCCAGCAGCGTTACGAGACTAGCGAAAGGGGCGACCCAGTACTTC. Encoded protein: CASSVTRLAKGATQYF.

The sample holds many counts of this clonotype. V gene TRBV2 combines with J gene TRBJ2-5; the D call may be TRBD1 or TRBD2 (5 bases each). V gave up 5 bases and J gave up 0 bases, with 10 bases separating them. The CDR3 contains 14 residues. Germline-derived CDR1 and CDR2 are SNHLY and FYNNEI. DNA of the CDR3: TGTGCCAGCAGTCGGGACCTGAACCAAGAGACCCAGTACTTC. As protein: CASSRDLNQETQYF.

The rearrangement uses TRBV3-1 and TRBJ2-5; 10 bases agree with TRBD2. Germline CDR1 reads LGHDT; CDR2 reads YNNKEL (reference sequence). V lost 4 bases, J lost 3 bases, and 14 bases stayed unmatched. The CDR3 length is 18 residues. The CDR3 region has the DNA TGTGCCAGCAGCCGAGACCTAGCGGGAGTAAATTCAAAAGAGACCCAGTACTTC. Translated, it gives CASSRDLAGVNSKETQYF.

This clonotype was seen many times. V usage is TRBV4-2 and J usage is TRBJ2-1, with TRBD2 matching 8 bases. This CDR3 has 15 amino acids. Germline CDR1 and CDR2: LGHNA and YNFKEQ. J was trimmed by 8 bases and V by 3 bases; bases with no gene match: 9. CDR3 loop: CASSHRAGVSYEQFF. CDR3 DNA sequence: TGTGCCAGCAGCCACAGAGCGGGAGTCAGCTATGAGCAGTTCTTC.

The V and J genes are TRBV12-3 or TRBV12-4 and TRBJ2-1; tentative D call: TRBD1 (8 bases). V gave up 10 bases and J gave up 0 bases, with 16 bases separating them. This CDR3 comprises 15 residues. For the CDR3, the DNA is TGTGCCACCAACAGGGGGGGGGACTCCTACAATGAGCAGTTCTTC. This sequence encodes CATNRGGDSYNEQFF.

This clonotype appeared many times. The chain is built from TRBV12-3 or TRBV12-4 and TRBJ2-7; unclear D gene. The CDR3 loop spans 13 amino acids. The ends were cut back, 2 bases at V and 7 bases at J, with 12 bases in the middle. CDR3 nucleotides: TGTGCCAGCAGTTTAAGGCCCCAAGGGGAGCAGTACTTC. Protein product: CASSLRPQGEQYF.

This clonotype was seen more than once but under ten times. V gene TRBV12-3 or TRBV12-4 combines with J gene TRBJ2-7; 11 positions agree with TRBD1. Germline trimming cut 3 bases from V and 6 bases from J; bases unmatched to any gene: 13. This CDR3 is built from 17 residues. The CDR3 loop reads CASSFPLPGQGAGEQYF. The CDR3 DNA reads TGTGCCAGCAGTTTCCCCTTGCCCGGACAGGGGGCCGGCGAGCAGTACTTC.

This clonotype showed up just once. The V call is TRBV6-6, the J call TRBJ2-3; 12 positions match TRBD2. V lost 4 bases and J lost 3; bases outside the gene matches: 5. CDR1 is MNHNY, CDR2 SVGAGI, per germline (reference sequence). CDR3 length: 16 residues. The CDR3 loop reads CASSSPTSGRTDTQYF. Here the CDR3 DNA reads TGTGCCAGCAGTTCACCGACTAGCGGGAGAACAGATACGCAGTATTTT.